The clone carrying this TCR beta chain was seen many times. No antigen is known for it. The sample comes from a study of T cell repertoires in cytomegalovirus infection. The overall study: Shared public TCR beta signatures pointed to both CMV infection and a matching HLA type.

Each CDR3 protein gets one entry after TCRdb re-called the reads with MiXCR. This table has 200,000 to 300,000 distinct CDR3 sequences, around 15% appearing once. Regarding the study as a whole: HLA-C-restricted TCR beta clonotypes specific for CMV led the ex vivo response.

Looked up from germline, CDR1 is SGHRS and CDR2 is YFSETQ. The CDR3 spans 15 residues. With V trimmed by 4 bases and J by 4 bases, 6 bases remained unmatched. Sequencing used PBMCs. The J gene is TRBJ2-1, the V gene TRBV5-1; TRBD2 aligns across 9 bases. This TCR was sampled from a human donor in good health (CMV status not recorded). Some clones in this sample may be carry-over from other donors' samples. The CDR3 loop reads CASSRLAGYYNEQFF. Here the CDR3 DNA reads TGCGCCAGCAGCCGGCTAGCGGGGTATTACAATGAGCAGTTCTTC.